These 13 T cell receptor beta chains originate from one sample sequenced in a study of T cell responses to AZD1222 COVID-19 vaccine (dated by TCRdb to about 2021). The sample's time point label, decoded: baseline before first vaccination. Library construction relied on the immunoSEQ multiplex PCR assay. The immuneACCESS repertoire file appears here via TCRdb, limited to in-frame rearrangements. These files lack a portion of the clones; in checked studies, under half of the deficit traces to unresolved V genes, and the cause of the others is not known. This sample is represented by some 140,000 clones; about 93% of them were singletons. The ten largest clones represent 5.4% of the sample. The specimen comprised peripheral blood, sampled on day 0 of AZD1222 vaccination. These receptors were taken from an adult in good health.

On this clone: Relative to the germline gene, one junction end is altered; a read error may explain this. The chain links TRBV2 to TRBJ1-2; unclear D gene. Germline CDR1 SNHLY, CDR2 FYNNEI. This CDR3 contains 16 residues. The CDR3 DNA reads TGTGCCAGCAATGAATTCCTATCCCCAGCTAACTATGGCTACACCTTC. It specifies CASNEFLSPANYGYTF. Drawing the rest from reference TRBV2 and TRBJ1-2, the complete variable domain is EPEVTQTPSHQVTQMGQEVILRCVPISNHLYFYWYRQILGQKVEFLVSFYNNEISEKSEIFDDQFSVERPDGSNFTLKIRSTKLEDSAMYFCASNEFLSPANYGYTFGSGTRLTVV.

This clone appeared once. This sequence joins TRBV29-1 and TRBJ1-2; no clear D gene. CDR3 length equals 13 residues. Trimming left V 5 bases short and J 6 bases short, with 16 bases between. Germline-derived CDR1 and CDR2 are SQVTM and ANQGSEA. This chain's CDR3 is CSVLEPRRHGYTF. DNA of the CDR3: TGCAGCGTTTTAGAACCCCGGAGGCATGGCTACACCTTC.

The CDR3 loop is CASSAGDSRSTDTQYF. CDR3 bases: TGTGCCAGCAGCGCTGGGGACAGTCGAAGCACAGATACGCAGTATTTT. This chain uses TRBV9 with TRBJ2-3, with 7 bases matching TRBD1. V trimming: 3 bases; J trimming: 0 bases; junction bases outside the gene matches: 7. Germline CDR1 is SGDLS and CDR2 is YYNGEE. CDR3 length equals 16 residues.

The V and J genes are TRBV6-6 and TRBJ2-2; no definite D call. The V end lost 8 bases, the J end lost 0 bases, and 16 bases lay between the germline ends. Germline V CDR1 and CDR2: MNHNY, SVGAGI (reference sequence). This CDR3 spans 16 amino acids. CDR3 region: CASSPSVAPNTGELFF. The CDR3 region has the DNA TGTGCCAGCTCTCCCTCCGTGGCTCCGAACACCGGGGAGCTGTTTTTT.

The V call is TRBV30, the J call TRBJ1-5; the D gene is possibly TRBD1 (5 bases). The germline CDR1 and CDR2 sequences are GTSNPN and SVGIG (reference sequence). This CDR3 is 13 amino acids long. V was cut by 1 base and J by 6 bases, with 10 bases left in between. The CDR3 is CAWSEGNGQPQHF. CDR3 DNA sequence: TGTGCCTGGAGTGAGGGGAATGGTCAGCCCCAGCATTTT.

The chain employs TRBV9 and TRBJ2-7; D is possibly TRBD2 (5 bases). Germline values: CDR1 SGDLS, CDR2 YYNGEE. This CDR3 is built from 14 residues. V lost 3 bases, J lost 2 bases, and 12 bases lay in between. The CDR3 nucleotides read TGTGCCAGCAGCGAAACCGGGGTTACCTACGAGCAGTACTTC. Translation: CASSETGVTYEQYF.

V is TRBV3-1 (or the pseudogene TRBV3-2) and J is TRBJ2-7; D is possibly TRBD2 (5 bases). V shed 4 bases and J shed 2 bases, with 18 bases lying between them. Germline V lookup: CDR1 LGHDT, CDR2 YNNKEL (reference sequence). This CDR3 region has 16 residues. Written as DNA, the CDR3 is TGTGCCAGCAGCCGAAAACTAGAAAAGAGGCCCTACGAGCAGTACTTC. Protein: CASSRKLEKRPYEQYF.

V and J are TRBV4-2 and TRBJ2-1; TRBD2 aligns across 8 bases. J lost 5 bases, V lost 4 bases, and 10 bases had no gene match. The CDR3 extends over 16 amino acids. Germline assignment: CDR1 LGHNA and CDR2 YNFKEQ. The CDR3 DNA follows: TGTGCCAGCAGCCCCGAAGCGGGGGTGCGAAACAATGAGCAGTTCTTC. It specifies CASSPEAGVRNNEQFF.

This chain connects TRBV5-4 to TRBJ2-1; 14 positions match TRBD2. Trimming cost V 5 bases and J 5 bases; bases outside gene matches: 18. The length of the CDR3 is 20 residues. From germline, CDR1 is SGHNT and CDR2 YYREEE (reference sequence). The CDR3 bases are TGTGCCAGCAGTTTTGGGAGGGGGACTAGCGGGAGTGGGACTGACAATGAGCAGTTCTTC. Its translation is CASSFGRGTSGSGTDNEQFF.

The genes are TRBV7-2 and TRBJ1-2; D gene unclear. The CDR3 loop spans 10 amino acids. Trimming pared 3 bases from V and 8 bases from J, leaving 4 bases between. Germline V gene data show CDR1 as SGHTA and CDR2 as FQGNSA. CDR3 coding DNA: TGTGCCAGCAGCTTCAACGGCTACACCTTC. Translating it yields CASSFNGYTF.

The chain combines TRBV6-5 with TRBJ2-6, with unresolved D. This CDR3 is built from 13 residues. Between the trimmed V and J ends, which lost 6 bases and 0 bases, there was a span of 3 bases. CDR1 MNHEY and CDR2 SVGAGI come from the germline V gene. DNA for the CDR3: TGTGCCAGCAGGCCCTCTGGGGCCAACGTCCTGACTTTC. This codes for CASRPSGANVLTF.

This sequence joins TRBV6-2 or TRBV6-3 and TRBJ2-7; D not certain. V shed 2 bases and J shed 3 bases, with 11 bases lying between them. Germline-derived CDR1 and CDR2 are MNHEY and SVGEGT. This CDR3 spans 14 amino acids. For the CDR3, the DNA is TGTGCCAGCAGTTACCCCGGACGGCGCTACGAGCAGTACTTC. Protein: CASSYPGRRYEQYF.

V and J are TRBV7-2 and TRBJ2-7, with D maybe TRBD1 (6 bases). CDR3 length equals 15 residues. Between the trimmed V and J ends, which lost 2 bases and 6 bases, there was a span of 17 bases. Germline-derived CDR1 and CDR2 are SGHTA and FQGNSA. This CDR3 is CASSLRRGSTSEQYF. CDR3 coding DNA: TGTGCCAGCAGCTTACGCAGGGGCTCCACAAGCGAGCAGTACTTC.